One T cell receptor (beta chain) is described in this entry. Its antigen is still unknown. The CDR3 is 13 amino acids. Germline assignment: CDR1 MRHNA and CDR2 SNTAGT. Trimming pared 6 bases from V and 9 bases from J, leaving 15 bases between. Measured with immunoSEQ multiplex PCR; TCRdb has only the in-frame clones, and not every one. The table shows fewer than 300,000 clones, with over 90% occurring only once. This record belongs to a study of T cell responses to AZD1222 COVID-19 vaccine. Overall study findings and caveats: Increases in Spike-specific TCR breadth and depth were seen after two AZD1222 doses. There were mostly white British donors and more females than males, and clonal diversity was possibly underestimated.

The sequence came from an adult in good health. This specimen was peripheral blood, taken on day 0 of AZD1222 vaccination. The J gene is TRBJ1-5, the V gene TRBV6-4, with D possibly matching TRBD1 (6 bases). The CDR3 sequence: CASSLTGPRPQHF. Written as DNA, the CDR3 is TGTGCCAGCAGCCTGACAGGCCCTCGGCCCCAGCATTTT.